Listed below are T cell receptor beta chains from one sample, sequenced in a study of blood T cell repertoires in COVID-19. The data were produced by immunoSEQ multiplex PCR, yet TCRdb's version contains in-frame clones alone and is incomplete. The sample carries around 110,000 clones, about 80% recorded once. Sample: peripheral blood. The source of these receptors is a man in his 70s with active or convalescent COVID-19. Both conserved end residues are part of each CDR3. A D gene is named only where the DNA matches it firmly. Expanded clones get a size class; other rows say once, few or many, or leave the size out.

NA	TRBV5-6	NA	TRBJ2-1	CASSLGTLSYNEQFF	TGTGCCAGCAGCCTCGGGACTCTCTCCTACAATGAGCAGTTCTTC
NA	TRBV9	NA	TRBJ1-3	CASSPPSYSGNTIYF	TGTGCCAGCAGCCCTCCCAGTTACTCTGGAAACACCATATATTTT
NA	TRBV12-3/TRBV12-4	NA	TRBJ1-2	CASSSLRGWGYTF	TGTGCCAGCAGTTCGCTCAGGGGTTGGGGCTACACCTTC
few	TRBV3-1/TRBV3-2	TRBD1	TRBJ2-1	CASSPTGTVLNEQFF	TGTGCCAGCAGCCCTACCGGGACAGTACTCAATGAGCAGTTCTTC
NA	TRBV7-8	NA	TRBJ2-3	CASSPGNPDTQYF	TGTGCCAGCAGCCCAGGGAATCCAGATACGCAGTATTTT
NA	TRBV6-5	NA	TRBJ2-1	CASSYLGDHNEQFF	TGTGCCAGCAGTTACCTTGGAGATCACAATGAGCAGTTCTTC
many	TRBV14	TRBD1	TRBJ2-7	CASSAGTGGYEQYF	TGTGCCAGCAGCGCCGGGACAGGGGGCTACGAGCAGTACTTC
NA	TRBV19	NA	TRBJ1-2	CASSPGDGYTF	TGTGCCAGTAGTCCAGGGGATGGCTACACCTTC
NA	TRBV6-2/TRBV6-3	TRBD2	TRBJ2-3	CASSKPGGPRDTQYF	TGTGCCAGCAGTAAACCGGGGGGGCCTCGCGATACGCAGTATTTT
NA	TRBV28	NA	TRBJ1-2	CASNRAHGYTF	TGTGCCAGCAACAGGGCGCACGGCTACACCTTC
NA	TRBV5-5	NA	TRBJ1-3	CASSYLTGRGGNTIYF	TGTGCCAGCAGCTATCTGACAGGACGAGGTGGAAACACCATATATTTT
NA	TRBV3-1/TRBV3-2	NA	TRBJ2-2	CATGPGANTGELFF	TGTGCCACCGGCCCAGGGGCGAACACCGGGGAGCTGTTTTTT
NA	TRBV11-3	TRBD2	TRBJ2-1	CASSLMSGSSEQFF	TGTGCCAGCAGCTTAATGAGCGGGAGTTCTGAGCAGTTCTTC
NA	TRBV9	NA	TRBJ1-3	CASSVAPQGSGNTIYF	TGTGCCAGCAGCGTCGCCCCACAGGGCTCTGGAAACACCATATATTTT
once	TRBV5-8	TRBD1	TRBJ2-1	CASNRDSHENEQFF	TGTGCCAGCAATAGGGACAGCCATGAAAATGAGCAGTTCTTC
NA	TRBV11-2	TRBD2	TRBJ2-1	CASSLDPSGREQFF	TGTGCCAGCAGCTTAGATCCTAGCGGGAGAGAGCAGTTCTTC
NA	TRBV19	TRBD1	TRBJ1-6	CASSGPGQLTSSYNSPLHF	TGTGCCAGTAGTGGGCCGGGACAGCTAACGAGCTCCTATAATTCACCCCTCCACTTT
NA	TRBV5-6	NA	TRBJ2-1	CASSLGVARGDEQFF	TGTGCCAGCAGCTTGGGAGTAGCTAGAGGCGATGAGCAGTTCTTC
NA	TRBV7-2	NA	TRBJ1-3	CASSGGTSGNTIYF	TGTGCCAGCAGCGGCGGGACCTCTGGAAACACCATATATTTT
NA	TRBV7-8	NA	TRBJ1-2	CASSLHSDYGYTF	TGTGCCAGCAGCTTACATTCGGACTATGGCTACACCTTC
NA	TRBV28	TRBD1	TRBJ1-2	CASSKTGRNYGYTF	TGTGCCAGCAGTAAGACAGGGCGGAACTATGGCTACACCTTC
once	TRBV14	NA	TRBJ2-5	CASSQVSFRSETQYF	TGTGCCAGCAGCCAAGTCTCATTCCGTAGTGAGACCCAGTACTTC
NA	TRBV27	NA	TRBJ2-7	CASSLSGGDTYEQYF	TGTGCCAGCAGTTTATCGGGGGGGGACACCTACGAGCAGTACTTC
once	TRBV6-6	TRBD2	TRBJ2-4	CASSLTSGTGHIQYF	TGTGCCAGCAGTTTGACTAGCGGGACGGGTCACATTCAGTACTTC
NA	TRBV3-1/TRBV3-2	NA	TRBJ1-6	CASSQGQDNSPLHF	TGTGCCAGCAGCCAAGGTCAGGATAATTCACCCCTCCACTTT
once	TRBV5-6	TRBD2	TRBJ2-2	CASSLSARAGAVGELFF	TGTGCCAGCAGCTTATCTGCCCGAGCGGGAGCTGTCGGGGAGCTGTTTTTT
NA	TRBV4-3	TRBD1	TRBJ1-2	CASSQDPGQGAGGYTF	TGCGCCAGCAGCCAAGATCCCGGACAGGGGGCGGGGGGCTACACCTTC
NA	TRBV29-1	NA	TRBJ1-2	CSVEGQGSYGYTF	TGCAGCGTTGAGGGGCAGGGCTCCTATGGCTACACCTTC
once	TRBV5-8	NA	TRBJ1-1	CASSRDSMNTEAFF	TGTGCCAGCAGCCGTGACAGTATGAACACTGAAGCTTTCTTT
NA	TRBV18	NA	TRBJ1-1	CASSPLREASSEAFF	TGTGCCAGCTCACCACTGCGTGAAGCTTCGTCTGAAGCTTTCTTT
once	TRBV5-1	TRBD1	TRBJ2-7	CASSLPGTGGFYEQYF	TGCGCCAGCAGCTTGCCCGGGACAGGGGGCTTCTACGAGCAGTACTTC
NA	TRBV6-5	NA	TRBJ2-7	CASRVRDKYEQYF	TGTGCCAGCAGAGTCCGGGACAAATACGAGCAGTACTTC
NA	TRBV5-1	TRBD1	TRBJ2-7	CASSHPGQGNEQYF	TGCGCCAGCAGTCATCCGGGACAGGGGAACGAGCAGTACTTC
once	TRBV6-5	TRBD1	TRBJ1-2	CASRSSDRGYGYTF	TGTGCCAGCAGAAGCTCCGACAGGGGCTATGGCTACACCTTC
NA	TRBV2	NA	TRBJ2-7	CASSEQGYEQYF	TGTGCCAGCAGTGAACAGGGGTACGAGCAGTACTTC
NA	TRBV7-3	TRBD2	TRBJ2-1	CASSPHSGSNEQFF	TGTGCCAGCAGCCCACATAGCGGGTCCAATGAGCAGTTCTTC
NA	TRBV6-4	TRBD2	TRBJ2-3	CASSAGTSGSTQYF	TGTGCCAGCAGCGCCGGGACTAGCGGGAGTACGCAGTATTTT
NA	TRBV11-3	TRBD1	TRBJ1-2	CASSSRTGATNYGYTF	TGTGCCAGCAGCTCGAGGACAGGAGCCACTAACTATGGCTACACCTTC
NA	TRBV19	TRBD1	TRBJ1-2	CASSIRGALAGGHYGYTF	TGTGCCAGTAGTATAAGAGGGGCGTTGGCAGGGGGGCACTATGGCTACACCTTC
NA	TRBV2	TRBD1	TRBJ1-1	CASRNTGVTEAFF	TGTGCCAGCAGGAACACAGGGGTCACTGAAGCTTTCTTT
NA	TRBV29-1	NA	TRBJ2-2	CSVGRGDTGELFF	TGCAGCGTTGGGAGGGGAGACACCGGGGAGCTGTTTTTT
NA	TRBV25-1	NA	TRBJ1-2	CASSESTPLEPNYGYTF	TGTGCCAGCAGTGAGTCAACACCGCTAGAGCCTAACTATGGCTACACCTTC